This is a list of T cell receptor beta chains from one sample in a study of identifying expanded T cells in peripheral blood. Profiling relied on immunoSEQ multiplex PCR, and the TCRdb table lists in-frame clones only, not all of them. The sample records around 120,000 clones, about 89% being singletons. Sequencing input: blood. The receptors originated from a person between 18 and 75 years old in good health. The CDR3 runs from the conserved cysteine through the conserved F or W. The D gene is left open where the match is weak. Expanded clones are given a class, and other clones once, few, many or no size at all.

J: TRBJ2-7; V: TRBV28; D: -; size: -; CDR3: CASGLGPYEQYF; DNA: TGTGCCAGCGGCCTCGGGCCCTACGAGCAGTACTTC
J: TRBJ2-7; V: TRBV27; D: TRBD2; size: -; CDR3: CASSPRLAGGPYEQYF; DNA: TGTGCCAGCAGTCCGCGACTAGCGGGGGGGCCCTACGAGCAGTACTTC
J: TRBJ2-7; V: TRBV7-2; D: -; size: -; CDR3: CASSLTRDVLTEQYF; DNA: TGTGCCAGCAGCTTGACCAGGGACGTCTTAACCGAGCAGTACTTC
J: TRBJ1-1; V: TRBV5-1; D: -; size: -; CDR3: CASSPARTVNTEAFF; DNA: TGCGCCAGCAGCCCAGCCAGGACAGTGAACACTGAAGCTTTCTTT
J: TRBJ1-2; V: TRBV6-1; D: -; size: -; CDR3: CASSLTNYGYTF; DNA: TGTGCCAGCAGTCTAACTAACTATGGCTACACCTTC
J: TRBJ2-7; V: TRBV27; D: -; size: -; CDR3: CASRRMPSSYEQYF; DNA: TGTGCCAGCCGACGAATGCCCAGCTCCTACGAGCAGTACTTC
J: TRBJ2-7; V: TRBV6-5; D: -; size: -; CDR3: CASSYGDGDYEQYF; DNA: TGTGCCAGCAGTTACGGGGACGGCGACTACGAGCAGTACTTC
J: TRBJ1-5; V: TRBV10-3; D: TRBD1; size: once; CDR3: CAISEGRDRVQPQHF; DNA: TGTGCCATCAGTGAGGGTAGGGACAGGGTTCAGCCCCAGCATTTT
J: TRBJ1-6; V: TRBV9; D: TRBD1; size: -; CDR3: CASSGGRGSNSPLHF; DNA: TGTGCCAGCAGCGGAGGCAGGGGGAGCAATTCACCCCTCCACTTT
J: TRBJ2-3; V: TRBV6-5; D: -; size: -; CDR3: CASSYELAGDTQYF; DNA: TGTGCCAGCAGTTACGAGTTAGCCGGAGATACGCAGTATTTT
J: TRBJ2-1; V: TRBV4-3; D: -; size: once; CDR3: CASSQGGRELAEQFF; DNA: TGCGCCAGCAGCCAAGGGGGAAGGGAGCTGGCTGAGCAGTTCTTC
J: TRBJ1-4; V: TRBV7-9; D: -; size: -; CDR3: CASSFPPGSEKLFF; DNA: TGTGCCAGCAGCTTTCCCCCAGGCAGCGAAAAACTGTTTTTT
J: TRBJ1-1; V: TRBV11-2; D: -; size: -; CDR3: CASSSWPGATEAFF; DNA: TGTGCCAGCAGCTCTTGGCCCGGGGCGACTGAAGCTTTCTTT